Each of the 7 T cell receptor beta chains below was sequenced from the same sample in a study of cytomegalovirus exposure and HLA in healthy donors. 13 Jbeta primers and 60 Vbeta primers were used for the PCR. Assay: immunoSEQ multiplex PCR; the TCRdb copy retains only in-frame clones and omits some. Of around 150,000 clones listed, about 66% are singletons. Sequencing input: PBMCs. Every receptor here comes from a male donor in good health and CMV-seronegative.

This chain uses TRBV28 with TRBJ1-4; D unclear. V was pared by 3 bases and J by 9 bases, with 8 bases between. The V gene's germline CDR1 is MDHEN and CDR2 SYDVKM. The CDR3 runs 12 residues. The CDR3 reads CASSLTYQKLFF. The CDR3 nucleotides read TGTGCCAGCAGTTTGACTTATCAAAAACTGTTTTTT.

This rearrangement joins TRBV5-1 to TRBJ2-2, with D unclear. Between the trimmed V and J ends, which lost 0 bases and 3 bases, there was a span of 9 bases. CDR3 length: 15 residues. Germline values: CDR1 SGHRS, CDR2 YFSETQ. The CDR3 DNA sequence: TGCGCCAGCAGCTTGGACACCCCTTACACCGGGGAGCTGTTTTTT. It is translated as CASSLDTPYTGELFF.

A remark on this clone: The same CDR3 can be traced to other DNA sequences in this sample. V is TRBV29-1 and J is TRBJ2-1; TRBD1 aligns across 8 bases. Germline-derived CDR1 and CDR2 are SQVTM and ANQGSEA. The CDR3 extends over 11 amino acids. Germline trimming cut 6 bases from V and 6 bases from J; bases unmatched to any gene: 1. The CDR3 coding sequence is TGCAGCGTCGACAGGGGCAATGAGCAGTTCTTC. It encodes CSVDRGNEQFF.

This chain connects TRBV6-1 to TRBJ1-1, with 8 bases fitting TRBD1. The CDR3 sequence is 17 residues long. The V and J ends lost 0 bases and 4 bases, in that order; junction bases with no gene match: 10. Germline-derived CDR1 and CDR2 are MNHNS and SASEGT. The CDR3 DNA sequence: TGTGCCAGCAGTGAAGCTGGCAGGGGGCGATTGAGCACTGAAGCTTTCTTT. Its protein is CASSEAGRGRLSTEAFF.

V gene TRBV2 combines with J gene TRBJ2-7; 8 nucleotides agree with TRBD1. V dropped 3 bases and J dropped 4; count of bases not matched to a gene: 2. This CDR3 has 13 residues. The germline CDR1 and CDR2 sequences are SNHLY and FYNNEI. For the CDR3, the DNA is TGTGCCAGCAGTGACGACAGGGGATACGAGCAGTACTTC. Its protein product is CASSDDRGYEQYF.

This clone was seen a few times. CDR3 in amino acids: CASSQDPGGTYGYTF. Written as DNA, the CDR3 is TGCGCCAGCAGCCAAGATCCGGGTGGAACCTATGGCTACACCTTC. The chain carries TRBV4-3 and TRBJ1-2; D is uncertain. The CDR3 has 15 amino acids. Germline V gene lookup returns CDR1 LGHNA and CDR2 YSLEER. Trimming cost V 0 bases and J 4 bases, with 12 bases left between them.

Only a few counts were recorded for this clone. This chain links TRBV6-7 with TRBJ2-7; TRBD2 matches at 13 bases. TRBV6-7 is marked as an open reading frame, function uncertain. Trimming took 5 bases from V and 4 from J; bases not matched to a gene: 5. CDR3 length equals 15 residues. The CDR3 is CASSTGLAGAYEQYF. DNA of the CDR3: TGTGCCAGCAGTACCGGACTAGCGGGGGCATACGAGCAGTACTTC.